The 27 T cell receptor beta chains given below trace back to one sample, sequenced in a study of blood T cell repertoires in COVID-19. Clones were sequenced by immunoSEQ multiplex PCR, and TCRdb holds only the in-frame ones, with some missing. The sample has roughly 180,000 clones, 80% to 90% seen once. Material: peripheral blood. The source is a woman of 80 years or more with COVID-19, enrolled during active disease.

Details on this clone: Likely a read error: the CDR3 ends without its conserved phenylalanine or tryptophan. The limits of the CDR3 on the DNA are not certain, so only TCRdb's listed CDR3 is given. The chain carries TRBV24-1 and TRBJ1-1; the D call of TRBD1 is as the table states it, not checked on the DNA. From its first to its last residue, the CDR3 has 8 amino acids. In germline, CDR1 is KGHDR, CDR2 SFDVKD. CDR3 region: CATNRKGS.

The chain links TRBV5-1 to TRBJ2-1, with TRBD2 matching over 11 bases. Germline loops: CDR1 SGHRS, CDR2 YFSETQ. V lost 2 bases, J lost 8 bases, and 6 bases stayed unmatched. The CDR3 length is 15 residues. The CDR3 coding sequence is TGCGCCAGCAGCTTCCTACTAGCGGGAGCCGATGAGCAGTTCTTC. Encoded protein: CASSFLLAGADEQFF.

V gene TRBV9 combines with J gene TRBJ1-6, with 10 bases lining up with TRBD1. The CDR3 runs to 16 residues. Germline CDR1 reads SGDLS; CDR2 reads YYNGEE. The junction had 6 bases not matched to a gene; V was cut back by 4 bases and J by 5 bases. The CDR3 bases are TGTGCCAGCAGCCCCCTCGGACAGGGGGATAATTCACCCCTCCACTTT. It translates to CASSPLGQGDNSPLHF. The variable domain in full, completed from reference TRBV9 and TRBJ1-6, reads DSGVTQTPKHLITATGQRVTLRCSPRSGDLSVYWYQQSLDQGLQFLIQYYNGEERAKGNILERFSAQQFPDLHSELNLSSLELGDSALYFCASSPLGQGDNSPLHFGNGTRLTVT.

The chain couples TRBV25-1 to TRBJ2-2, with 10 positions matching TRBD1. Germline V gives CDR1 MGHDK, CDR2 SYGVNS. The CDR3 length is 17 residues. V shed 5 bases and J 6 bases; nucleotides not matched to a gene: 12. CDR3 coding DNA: TGTGCCAGCAGTTATGGGCGTGGGACAGGGGTGGCCGGGGAGCTGTTTTTT. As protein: CASSYGRGTGVAGELFF.

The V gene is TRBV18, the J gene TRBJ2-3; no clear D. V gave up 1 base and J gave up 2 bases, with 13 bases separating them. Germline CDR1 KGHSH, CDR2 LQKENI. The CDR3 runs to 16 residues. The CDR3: CASSPQQRTSTDTQYF. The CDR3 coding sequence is TGTGCCAGCTCACCACAGCAGCGTACCTCCACAGATACGCAGTATTTT.

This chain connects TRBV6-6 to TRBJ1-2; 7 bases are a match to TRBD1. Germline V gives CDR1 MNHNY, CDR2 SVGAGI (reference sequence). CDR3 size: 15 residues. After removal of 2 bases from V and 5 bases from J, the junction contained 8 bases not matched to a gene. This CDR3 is CASSYVGTAGYGYTF. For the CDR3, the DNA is TGTGCCAGCAGTTACGTAGGGACAGCTGGATATGGCTACACCTTC.

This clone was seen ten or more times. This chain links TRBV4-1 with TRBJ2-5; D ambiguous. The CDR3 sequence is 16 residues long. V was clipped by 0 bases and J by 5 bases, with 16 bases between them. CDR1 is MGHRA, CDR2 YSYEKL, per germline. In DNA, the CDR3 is TGCGCCAGCAGCCAAGAAGATCTGGTGATCGGTGAGACCCAGTACTTC. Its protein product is CASSQEDLVIGETQYF.

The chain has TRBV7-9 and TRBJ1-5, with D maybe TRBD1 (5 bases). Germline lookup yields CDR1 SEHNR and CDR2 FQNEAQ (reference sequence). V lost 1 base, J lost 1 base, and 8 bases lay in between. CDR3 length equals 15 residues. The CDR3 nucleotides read TGTGCCAGCAGCTTAGGGACATTCAGCAATCAGCCCCAGCATTTT. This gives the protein CASSLGTFSNQPQHF.

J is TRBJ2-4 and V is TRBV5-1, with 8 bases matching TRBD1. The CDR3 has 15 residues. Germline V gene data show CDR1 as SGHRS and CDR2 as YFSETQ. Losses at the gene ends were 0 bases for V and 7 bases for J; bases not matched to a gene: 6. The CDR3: CASSLAQGARNIQYF. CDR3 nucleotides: TGCGCCAGCAGCTTGGCCCAGGGGGCAAGGAACATTCAGTACTTC.

The CDR3 protein is CASSLTGEPEGTQYF. The CDR3 region has the DNA TGTGCCAGCAGCTTGACGGGGGAACCTGAAGGGACCCAGTACTTC. This sequence joins TRBV11-2 and TRBJ2-5; tentative D call: TRBD2 (6 bases). The germline V gene encodes CDR1 SGHAT and CDR2 FQNNGV. V lost 3 bases to trimming and J lost 7 bases, with 18 bases between them. The length of the CDR3 is 15 residues.

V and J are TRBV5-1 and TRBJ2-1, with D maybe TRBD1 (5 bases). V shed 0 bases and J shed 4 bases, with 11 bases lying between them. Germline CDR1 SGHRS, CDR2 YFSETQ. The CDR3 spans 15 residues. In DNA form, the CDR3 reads TGCGCCAGCAGCTTGGGTCGGACACTGTACAATGAGCAGTTCTTC. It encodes CASSLGRTLYNEQFF.

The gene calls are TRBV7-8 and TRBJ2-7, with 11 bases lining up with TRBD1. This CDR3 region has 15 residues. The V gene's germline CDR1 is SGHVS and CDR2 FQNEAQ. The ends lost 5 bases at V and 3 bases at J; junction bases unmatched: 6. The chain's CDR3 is CASSASGTGGYEQYF. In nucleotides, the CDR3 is TGTGCCAGCAGCGCGTCCGGGACAGGGGGCTACGAGCAGTACTTC.

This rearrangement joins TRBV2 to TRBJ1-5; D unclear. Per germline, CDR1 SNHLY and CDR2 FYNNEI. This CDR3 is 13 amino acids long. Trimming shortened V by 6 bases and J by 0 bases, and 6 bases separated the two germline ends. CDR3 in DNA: TGTGCCAGCAGGCAGGCTAGCAATCAGCCCCAGCATTTT. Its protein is CASRQASNQPQHF.

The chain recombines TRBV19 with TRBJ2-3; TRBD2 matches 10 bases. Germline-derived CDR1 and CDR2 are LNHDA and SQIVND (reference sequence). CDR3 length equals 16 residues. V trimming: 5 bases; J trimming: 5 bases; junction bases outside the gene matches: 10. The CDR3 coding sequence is TGTGCCAGTAGTCGTCGGCTAGCGGGAGCAGGAGATACGCAGTATTTT. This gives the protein CASSRRLAGAGDTQYF.

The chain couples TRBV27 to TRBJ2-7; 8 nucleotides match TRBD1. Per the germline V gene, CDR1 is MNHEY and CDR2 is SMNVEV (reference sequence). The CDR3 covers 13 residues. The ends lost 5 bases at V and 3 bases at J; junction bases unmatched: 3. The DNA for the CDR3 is TGTGCCAGCAGTACCGGACAGGGCTACGAGCAGTACTTC. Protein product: CASSTGQGYEQYF.

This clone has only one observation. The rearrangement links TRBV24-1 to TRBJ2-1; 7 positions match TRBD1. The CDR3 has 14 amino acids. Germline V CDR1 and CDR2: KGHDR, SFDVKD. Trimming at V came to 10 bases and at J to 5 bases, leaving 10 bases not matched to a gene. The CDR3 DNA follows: TGTGCCACAGGGCAGGGGGAGATCCACAATGAGCAGTTCTTC. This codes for CATGQGEIHNEQFF.

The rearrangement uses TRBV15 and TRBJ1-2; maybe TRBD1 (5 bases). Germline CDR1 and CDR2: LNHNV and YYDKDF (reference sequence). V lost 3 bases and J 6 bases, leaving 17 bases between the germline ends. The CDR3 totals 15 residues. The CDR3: CATSRWGGGADGYTF. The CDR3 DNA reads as TGTGCCACCAGCAGGTGGGGCGGGGGAGCCGATGGCTACACCTTC.

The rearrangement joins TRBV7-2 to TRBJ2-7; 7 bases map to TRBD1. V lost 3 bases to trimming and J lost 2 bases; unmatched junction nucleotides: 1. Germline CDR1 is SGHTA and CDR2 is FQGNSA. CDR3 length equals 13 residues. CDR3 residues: CASSFDRAYEQYF. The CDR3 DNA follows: TGTGCCAGCAGCTTCGACAGGGCCTACGAGCAGTACTTC.

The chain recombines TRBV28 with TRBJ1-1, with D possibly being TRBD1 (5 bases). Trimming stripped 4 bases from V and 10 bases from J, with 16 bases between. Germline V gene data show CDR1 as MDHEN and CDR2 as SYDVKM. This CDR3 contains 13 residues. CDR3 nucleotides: TGTGCCAGCAGTTCCGATGTCAGGGTTCGAGCTTTCTTT. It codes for CASSSDVRVRAFF.

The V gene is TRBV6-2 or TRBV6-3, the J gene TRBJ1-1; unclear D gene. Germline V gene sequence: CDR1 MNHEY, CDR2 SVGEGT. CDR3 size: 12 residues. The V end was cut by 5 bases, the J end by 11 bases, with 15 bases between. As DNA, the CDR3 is TGTGCCAGCAGTAGCACCGGAAGGCGGGCTTTCTTT. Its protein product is CASSSTGRRAFF.

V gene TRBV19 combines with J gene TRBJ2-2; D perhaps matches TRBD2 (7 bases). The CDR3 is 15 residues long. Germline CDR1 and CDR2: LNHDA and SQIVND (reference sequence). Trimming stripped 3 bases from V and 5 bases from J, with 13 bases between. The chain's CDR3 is CASSMGGRWTGELFF. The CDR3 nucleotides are TGTGCCAGTAGTATGGGGGGGCGTTGGACCGGGGAGCTGTTTTTT.

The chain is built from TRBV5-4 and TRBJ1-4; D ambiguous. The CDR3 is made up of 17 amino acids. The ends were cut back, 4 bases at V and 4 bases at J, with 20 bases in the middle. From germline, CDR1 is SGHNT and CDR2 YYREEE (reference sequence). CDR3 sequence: CASSPVVRQLHNEKLFF. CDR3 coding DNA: TGTGCCAGCAGCCCCGTCGTGCGGCAACTCCATAATGAAAAACTGTTTTTT.

The CDR3 nucleotides read TGTGCCAGCAGCGCGGGGGGTAACTATGGCTACACCTTC. Amino acids: CASSAGGNYGYTF. The chain employs TRBV9 and TRBJ1-2; tentatively, D is TRBD1 (5 bases). Germline CDR1 and CDR2: SGDLS and YYNGEE. Trimming pared 3 bases from V and 1 base from J, leaving 7 bases between. The CDR3 runs 13 residues.

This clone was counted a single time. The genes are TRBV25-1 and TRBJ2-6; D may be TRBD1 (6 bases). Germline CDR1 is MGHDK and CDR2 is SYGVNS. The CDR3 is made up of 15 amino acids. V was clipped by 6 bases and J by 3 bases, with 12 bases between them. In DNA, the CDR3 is TGTGCCAGCAGCCATCCAGGGGTTGGGGCCAACGTCCTGACTTTC. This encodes CASSHPGVGANVLTF.

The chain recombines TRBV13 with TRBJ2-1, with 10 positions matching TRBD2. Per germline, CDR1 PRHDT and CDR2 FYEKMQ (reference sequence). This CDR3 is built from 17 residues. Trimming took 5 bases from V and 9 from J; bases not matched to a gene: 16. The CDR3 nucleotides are TGTGCCAGCAGCCTTGAGGGTCTAAGCGGGGGGGTTGGTGAGCAGTTCTTC. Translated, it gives CASSLEGLSGGVGEQFF.

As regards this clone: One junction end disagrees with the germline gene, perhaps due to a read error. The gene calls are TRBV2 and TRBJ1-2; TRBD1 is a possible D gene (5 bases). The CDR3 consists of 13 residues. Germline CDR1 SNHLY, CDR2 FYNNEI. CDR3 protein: CASSERGGANQSF. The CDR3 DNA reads TGTGCCAGCAGTGAACGAGGTGGGGCGAATCAATCCTTC.

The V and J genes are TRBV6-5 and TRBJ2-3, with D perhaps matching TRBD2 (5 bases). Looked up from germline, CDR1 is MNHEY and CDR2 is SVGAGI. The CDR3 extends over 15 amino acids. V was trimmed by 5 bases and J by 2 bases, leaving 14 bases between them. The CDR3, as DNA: TGTGCCAGCAGTCCTCGGAGGCCAGCCACAGATACGCAGTATTTT. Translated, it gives CASSPRRPATDTQYF.